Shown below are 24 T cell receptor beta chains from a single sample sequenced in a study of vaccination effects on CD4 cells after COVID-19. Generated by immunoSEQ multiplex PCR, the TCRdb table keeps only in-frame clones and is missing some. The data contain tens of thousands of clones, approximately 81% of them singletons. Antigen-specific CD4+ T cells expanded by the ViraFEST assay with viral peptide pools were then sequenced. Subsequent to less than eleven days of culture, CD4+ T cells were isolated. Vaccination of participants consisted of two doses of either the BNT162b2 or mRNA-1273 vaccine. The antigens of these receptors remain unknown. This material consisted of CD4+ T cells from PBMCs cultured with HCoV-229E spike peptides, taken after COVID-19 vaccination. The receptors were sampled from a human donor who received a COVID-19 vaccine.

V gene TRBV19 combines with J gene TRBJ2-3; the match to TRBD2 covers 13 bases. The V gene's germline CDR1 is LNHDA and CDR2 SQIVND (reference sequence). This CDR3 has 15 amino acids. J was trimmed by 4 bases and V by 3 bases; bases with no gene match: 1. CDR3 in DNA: TGTGCCAGTAGTATGACTAGCGGGGGGTCAGATACGCAGTATTTT. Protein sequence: CASSMTSGGSDTQYF.

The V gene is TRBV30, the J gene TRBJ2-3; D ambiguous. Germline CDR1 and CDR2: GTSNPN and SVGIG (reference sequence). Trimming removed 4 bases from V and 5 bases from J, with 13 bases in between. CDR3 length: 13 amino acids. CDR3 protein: CAWTPGRLDTQYF. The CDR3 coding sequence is TGTGCCTGGACCCCAGGCCGGTTAGATACGCAGTATTTT.

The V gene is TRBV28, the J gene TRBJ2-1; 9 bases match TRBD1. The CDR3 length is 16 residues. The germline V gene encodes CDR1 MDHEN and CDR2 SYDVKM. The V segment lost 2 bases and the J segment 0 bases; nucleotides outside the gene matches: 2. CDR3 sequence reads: CASSLPGQGSYNEQFF. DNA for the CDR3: TGTGCCAGCAGTTTACCGGGACAGGGCTCCTACAATGAGCAGTTCTTC.

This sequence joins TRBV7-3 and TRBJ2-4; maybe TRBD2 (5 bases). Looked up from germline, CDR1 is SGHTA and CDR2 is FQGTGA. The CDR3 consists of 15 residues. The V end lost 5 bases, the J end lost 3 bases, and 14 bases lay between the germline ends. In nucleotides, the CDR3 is TGTGCCAGCAGCACCAGCGGTAGTGACAAAAACATTCAGTACTTC. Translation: CASSTSGSDKNIQYF.

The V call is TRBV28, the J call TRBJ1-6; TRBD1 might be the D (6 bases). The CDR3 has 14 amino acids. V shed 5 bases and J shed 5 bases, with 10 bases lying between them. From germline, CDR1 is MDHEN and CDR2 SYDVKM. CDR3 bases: TGTGCCAGCAGTCTTACAGGGAATAATTCACCCCTCCACTTT. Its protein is CASSLTGNNSPLHF.

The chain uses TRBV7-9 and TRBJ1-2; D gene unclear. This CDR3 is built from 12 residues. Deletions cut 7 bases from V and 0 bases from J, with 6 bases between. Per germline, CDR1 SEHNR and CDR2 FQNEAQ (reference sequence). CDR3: CASNTANYGYTF. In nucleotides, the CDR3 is TGTGCCAGCAATACGGCTAACTATGGCTACACCTTC.

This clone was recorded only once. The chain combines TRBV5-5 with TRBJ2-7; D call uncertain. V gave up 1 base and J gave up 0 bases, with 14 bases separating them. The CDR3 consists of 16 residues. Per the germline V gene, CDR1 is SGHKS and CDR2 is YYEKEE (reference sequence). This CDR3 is CASSLLRSGRSYEQYV. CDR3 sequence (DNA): TGTGCCAGCAGCTTGTTACGGTCAGGTCGCTCCTACGAGCAGTACGTC.

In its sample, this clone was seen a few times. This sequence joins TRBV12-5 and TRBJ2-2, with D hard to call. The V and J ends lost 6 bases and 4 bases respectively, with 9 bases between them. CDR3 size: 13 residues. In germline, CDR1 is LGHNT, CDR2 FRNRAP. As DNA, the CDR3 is TGTGCTAGTGGCCAAGTCTCCACCGGGGAGCTGTTTTTT. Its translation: CASGQVSTGELFF.

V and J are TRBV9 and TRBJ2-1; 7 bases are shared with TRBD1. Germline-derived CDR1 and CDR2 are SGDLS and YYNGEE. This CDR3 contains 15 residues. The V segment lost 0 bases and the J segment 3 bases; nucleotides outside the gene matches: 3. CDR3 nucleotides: TGTGCCAGCAGCGTAGCGGGGACAGACTACAATGAGCAGTTCTTC. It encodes CASSVAGTDYNEQFF.

As DNA, the CDR3 is TGTGCCTGGGTGGACAGAGCAACTAATGAAAAACTGTTTTTT. Its protein product is CAWVDRATNEKLFF. The J gene is TRBJ1-4, the V gene TRBV30; a possible D gene is TRBD1 (6 bases). The CDR3 length is 14 residues. V lost 5 bases, J lost 0 bases, and 10 bases lay in between. The germline CDR1 and CDR2 sequences are GTSNPN and SVGIG (reference sequence).

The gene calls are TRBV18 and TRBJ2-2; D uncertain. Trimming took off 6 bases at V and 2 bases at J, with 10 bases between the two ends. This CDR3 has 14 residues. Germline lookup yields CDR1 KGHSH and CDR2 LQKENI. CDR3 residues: CASSPDPNTGELFF. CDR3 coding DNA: TGTGCCAGCTCGCCGGACCCAAACACCGGGGAGCTGTTTTTT.

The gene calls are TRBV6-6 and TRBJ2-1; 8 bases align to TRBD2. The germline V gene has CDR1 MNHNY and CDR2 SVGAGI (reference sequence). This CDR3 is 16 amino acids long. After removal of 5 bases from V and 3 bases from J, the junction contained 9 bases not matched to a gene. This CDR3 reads CASSPPGTRVYNEQFF. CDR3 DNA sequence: TGTGCCAGCAGTCCGCCCGGGACTAGGGTCTACAATGAGCAGTTCTTC.

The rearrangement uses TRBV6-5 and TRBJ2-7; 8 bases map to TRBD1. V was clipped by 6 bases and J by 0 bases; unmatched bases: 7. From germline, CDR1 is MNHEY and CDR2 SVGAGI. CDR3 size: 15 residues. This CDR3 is CASRVSRGRSYEQYV. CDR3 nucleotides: TGTGCCAGCAGGGTTAGCAGGGGGCGCTCCTACGAGCAGTACGTC.

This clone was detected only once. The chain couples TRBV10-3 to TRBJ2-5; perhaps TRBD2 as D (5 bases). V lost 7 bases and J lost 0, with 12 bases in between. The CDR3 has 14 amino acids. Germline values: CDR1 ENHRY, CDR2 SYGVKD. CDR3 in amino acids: CAINTGIDQETQYF. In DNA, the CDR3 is TGTGCCATCAATACGGGAATCGACCAAGAGACCCAGTACTTC.

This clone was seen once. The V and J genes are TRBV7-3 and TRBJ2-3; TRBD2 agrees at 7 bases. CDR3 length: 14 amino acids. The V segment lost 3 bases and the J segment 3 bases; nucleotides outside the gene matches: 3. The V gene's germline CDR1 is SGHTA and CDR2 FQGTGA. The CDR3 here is CASSLSGVTDTQYF. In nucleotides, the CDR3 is TGTGCCAGCAGCTTGAGCGGGGTTACAGATACGCAGTATTTT.

Here the CDR3 reads CASSGTGASFIYRGYTF. The CDR3 nucleotides are TGTGCCAGCAGTGGGACAGGGGCCTCATTCATTTACCGGGGCTACACCTTC. This chain joins TRBV25-1 and TRBJ1-2; 9 bases match TRBD1. Germline V gene sequence: CDR1 MGHDK, CDR2 SYGVNS. This CDR3 contains 17 residues. The J segment lost 8 bases and the V segment lost 4 bases, leaving 17 bases of the junction unmatched.

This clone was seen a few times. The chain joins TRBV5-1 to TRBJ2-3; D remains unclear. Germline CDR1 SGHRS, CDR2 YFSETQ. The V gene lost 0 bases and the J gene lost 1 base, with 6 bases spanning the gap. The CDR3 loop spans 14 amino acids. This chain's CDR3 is CASSLGLGTDTQYF. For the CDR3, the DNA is TGCGCCAGCAGCTTGGGTCTGGGCACAGATACGCAGTATTTT.

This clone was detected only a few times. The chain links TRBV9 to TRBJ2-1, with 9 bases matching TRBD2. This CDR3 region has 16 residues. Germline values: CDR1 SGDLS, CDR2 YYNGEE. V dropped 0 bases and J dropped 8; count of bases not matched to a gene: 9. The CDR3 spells CASSVEGSGGSYEQFF. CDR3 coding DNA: TGTGCCAGCAGCGTAGAGGGTAGCGGGGGCTCCTATGAGCAGTTCTTC.

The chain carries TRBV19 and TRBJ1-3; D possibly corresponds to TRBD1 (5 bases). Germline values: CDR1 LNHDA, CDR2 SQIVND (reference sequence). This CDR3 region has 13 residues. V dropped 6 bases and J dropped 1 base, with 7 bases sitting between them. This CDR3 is CASRGTSGNTIYF. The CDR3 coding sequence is TGTGCCAGTAGGGGGACGTCTGGAAACACCATATATTTT.

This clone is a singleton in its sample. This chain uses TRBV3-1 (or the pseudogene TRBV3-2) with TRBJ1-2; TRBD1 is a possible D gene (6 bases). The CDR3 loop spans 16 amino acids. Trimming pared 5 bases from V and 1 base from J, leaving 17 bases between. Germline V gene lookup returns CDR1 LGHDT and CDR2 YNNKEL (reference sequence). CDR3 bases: TGTGCCAGCAGCAACTTCTATGACAGGTTTAACTATGGCTACACCTTC. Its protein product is CASSNFYDRFNYGYTF.

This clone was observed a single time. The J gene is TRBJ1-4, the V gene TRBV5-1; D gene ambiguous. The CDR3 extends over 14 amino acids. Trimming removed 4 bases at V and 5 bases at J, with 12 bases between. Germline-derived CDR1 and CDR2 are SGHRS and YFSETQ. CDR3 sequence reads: CASSPLQRNEKLFF. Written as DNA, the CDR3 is TGCGCCAGCAGCCCCCTACAGAGGAATGAAAAACTGTTTTTT.

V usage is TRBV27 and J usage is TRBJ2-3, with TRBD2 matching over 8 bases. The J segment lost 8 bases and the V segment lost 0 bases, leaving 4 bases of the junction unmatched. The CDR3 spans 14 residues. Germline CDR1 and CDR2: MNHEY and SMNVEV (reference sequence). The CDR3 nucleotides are TGTGCCAGCAGTTTATCGTCAGCGGGGGCTACGCAGTATTTT. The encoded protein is CASSLSSAGATQYF.

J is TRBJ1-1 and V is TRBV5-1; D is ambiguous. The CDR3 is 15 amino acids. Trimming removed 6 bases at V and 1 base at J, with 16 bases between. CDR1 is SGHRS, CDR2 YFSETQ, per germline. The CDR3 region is CASTPWGSKNTEAFF. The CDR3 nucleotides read TGCGCCAGCACCCCTTGGGGATCGAAGAACACTGAAGCTTTCTTT.

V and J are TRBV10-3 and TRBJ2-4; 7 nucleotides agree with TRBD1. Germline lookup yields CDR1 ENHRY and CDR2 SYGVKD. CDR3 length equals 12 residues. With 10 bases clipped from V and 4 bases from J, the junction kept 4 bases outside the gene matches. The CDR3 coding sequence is TGTGCCACCAGGACAGGAAAAAACATTCAGTACTTC. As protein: CATRTGKNIQYF.